The present T cell receptor (beta chain) was sequenced within a study of Graves' ophthalmopathy and Graves' hyperthyroidism. Study-wide results and limits: Ophthalmopathy could be told apart from stable hyperthyroidism by a 13-signature model (around 88% sensitivity, about 81% specificity).

The evidence that diagnosis relied on was clinical symptoms, serum thyroxine, TRAb, thyroid ultrasound and orbital computed tomography. The CDR3 sequence is 14 residues long. Germline assignment: CDR1 SNHLY and CDR2 FYNNEI. Trimming stripped 7 bases from V and 1 base from J, with 10 bases between. Transcripts of RNA were the source for amplifying TCR beta CDR3 regions. Following a first-round RT-PCR that used HTBI primers, a second-round multiplex PCR was carried out. TCRdb called the multiplex PCR reads again in MiXCR, with one record for every CDR3 protein. The data show approximately 1.2 million distinct CDR3 sequences, about 35% seen once. Worth noting for this clonotype: What it binds is unknown.

The chain joins TRBV2 to TRBJ2-2; D ambiguous. This TCR derives from an adult man with Graves' hyperthyroidism. The sample consisted of peripheral blood or thyroid tissue (not recorded which). The CDR3 nucleotides are TGTGCCAGCACCACCTTCGAGAACACCGGGGAGCTGTTTTTT. Protein: CASTTFENTGELFF.